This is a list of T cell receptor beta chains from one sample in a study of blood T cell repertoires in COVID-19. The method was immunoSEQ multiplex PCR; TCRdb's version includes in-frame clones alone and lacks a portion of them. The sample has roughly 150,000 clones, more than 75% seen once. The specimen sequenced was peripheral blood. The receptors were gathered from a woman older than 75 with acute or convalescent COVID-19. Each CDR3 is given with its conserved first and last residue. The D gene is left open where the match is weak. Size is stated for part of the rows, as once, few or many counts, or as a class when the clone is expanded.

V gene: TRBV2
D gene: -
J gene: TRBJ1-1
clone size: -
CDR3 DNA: TGTGCCAGCAGTATGTGGGCGCGCGCTGAAGCTTTCTTT
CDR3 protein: CASSMWARAEAFF

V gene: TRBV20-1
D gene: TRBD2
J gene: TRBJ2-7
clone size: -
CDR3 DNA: TGCAGTGCTAGTGGAGCGGGGGGGCTTTACGAGCAGTACTTC
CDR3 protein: CSASGAGGLYEQYF

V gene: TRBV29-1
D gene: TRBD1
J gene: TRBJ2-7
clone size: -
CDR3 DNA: TGCAGCGTTGGGACAGGCTACGAGCAGTACTTC
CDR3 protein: CSVGTGYEQYF

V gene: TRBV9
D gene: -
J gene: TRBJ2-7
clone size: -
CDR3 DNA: TGTGCCAGCAGCGTAGAGGGGGTCCTAGACAATACCGAGCAGTACTTC
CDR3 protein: CASSVEGVLDNTEQYF

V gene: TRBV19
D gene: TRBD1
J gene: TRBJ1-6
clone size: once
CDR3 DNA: TGTGCCAGTAGTATCACAGGGGCTAATTCACCCCTCCACTTT
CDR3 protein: CASSITGANSPLHF

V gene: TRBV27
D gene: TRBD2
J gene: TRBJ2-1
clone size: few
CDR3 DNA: TGTGCCAGCAGTTATCGAGCGGGAGCGGATGAGCAGTTCTTC
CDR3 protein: CASSYRAGADEQFF

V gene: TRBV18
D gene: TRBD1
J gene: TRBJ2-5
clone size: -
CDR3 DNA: TGTGCCAGCTCACCCAGGACAGGGCTACAGGAGACCCAGTACTTC
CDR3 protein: CASSPRTGLQETQYF

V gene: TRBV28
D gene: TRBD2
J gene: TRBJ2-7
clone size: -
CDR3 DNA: TGTGCCAGCATGGGTCGAGGGAGGGGAGACTACGAGCAGTACTTC
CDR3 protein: CASMGRGRGDYEQYF

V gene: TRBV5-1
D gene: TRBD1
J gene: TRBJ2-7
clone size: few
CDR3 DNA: TGCGCCAGCAGCTTAGGGACAGCTAGGATTCTCTCCTACGAGCAGTACTTC
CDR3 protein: CASSLGTARILSYEQYF

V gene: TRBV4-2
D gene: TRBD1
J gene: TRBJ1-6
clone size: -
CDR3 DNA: TGTGCCAGCAGCCAGCTCGGACAGGGGATTTATTCACCCCTCCACTTT
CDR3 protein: CASSQLGQGIYSPLHF

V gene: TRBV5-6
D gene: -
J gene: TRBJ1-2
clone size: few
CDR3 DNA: TGTGCCAGCAGCTTGAGGGGTCATGGCTACACCTTC
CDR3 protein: CASSLRGHGYTF

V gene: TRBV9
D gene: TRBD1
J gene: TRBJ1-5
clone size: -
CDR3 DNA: TGTGCCAGCAGCCCCCGGACAGGACCAAGCTTCATGCAGCCCCAGCATTTT
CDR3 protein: CASSPRTGPSFMQPQHF

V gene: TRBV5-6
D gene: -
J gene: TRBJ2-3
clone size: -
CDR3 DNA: TGTGCCAGCAGCTGGCGGTGGAACCCGGATACGCAGTATTTT
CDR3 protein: CASSWRWNPDTQYF

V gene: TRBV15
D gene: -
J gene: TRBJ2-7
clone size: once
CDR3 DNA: TGTGCCACCAGCGTTGAGAGGCGTTCCGAGCAGTACTTC
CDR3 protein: CATSVERRSEQYF

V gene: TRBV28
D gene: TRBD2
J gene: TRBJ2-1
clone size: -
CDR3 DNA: TGTGCCAGCAGTTTAGGACTAGCGGGAGACAATGAGCAGTTCTTC
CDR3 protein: CASSLGLAGDNEQFF

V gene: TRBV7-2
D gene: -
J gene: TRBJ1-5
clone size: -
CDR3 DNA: TGTGCCAGCAGCTTAGACTGGGAGGGGCCCGTTTATAGCAATCAGCCCCAGCATTTT
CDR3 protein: CASSLDWEGPVYSNQPQHF

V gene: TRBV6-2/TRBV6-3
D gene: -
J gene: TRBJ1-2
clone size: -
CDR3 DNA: TGTGCCAGCAGTTACGGCGGGACTTCCTATGGCTACACCTTC
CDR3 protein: CASSYGGTSYGYTF

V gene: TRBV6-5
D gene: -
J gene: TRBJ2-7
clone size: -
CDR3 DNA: TGTGCCAGCATTTACTCCCCGGCGGTCCCCTACGAGCAGTACTTC
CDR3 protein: CASIYSPAVPYEQYF

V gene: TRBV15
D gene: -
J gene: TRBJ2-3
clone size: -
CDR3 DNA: TGTGCCACCAGCAGAGGAGGGTTGGCAGATACGCAGTATTTT
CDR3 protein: CATSRGGLADTQYF

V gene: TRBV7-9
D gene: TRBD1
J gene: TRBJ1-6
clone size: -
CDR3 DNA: TGTGCCAGCATCCGGACAGGGGTTTTGTCACCCCTCCACTTT
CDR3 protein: CASIRTGVLSPLHF

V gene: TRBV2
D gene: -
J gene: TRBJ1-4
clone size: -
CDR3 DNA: TGTGCCAGCACCCAAGGGGGTAGAACTAATGAAAAACTGTTTTTT
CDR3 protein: CASTQGGRTNEKLFF

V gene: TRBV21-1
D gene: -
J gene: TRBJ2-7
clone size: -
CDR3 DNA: TGTGCCAGCAGTAGTACTAGCGGGAACTTCTCCTACGAGCAGTACTTC
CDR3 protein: CASSSTSGNFSYEQYF

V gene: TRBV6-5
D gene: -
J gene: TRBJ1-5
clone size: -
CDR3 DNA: TGTGCCAGCAGTTCTCAGTCCAATCAGCCCCAGCATTTT
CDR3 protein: CASSSQSNQPQHF

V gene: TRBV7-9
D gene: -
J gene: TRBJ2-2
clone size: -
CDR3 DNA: TGTGCCGGAACTATTCTGTACGGAGCGAACACCGGGGAGCTGTTTTTT
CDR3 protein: CAGTILYGANTGELFF

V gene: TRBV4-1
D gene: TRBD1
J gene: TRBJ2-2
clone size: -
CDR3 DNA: TGCGCCAGCAGCCAATCGACAGGGACCGGGGAGCTGTTTTTT
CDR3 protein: CASSQSTGTGELFF

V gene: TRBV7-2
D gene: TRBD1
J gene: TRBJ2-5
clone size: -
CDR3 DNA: TGTGCCAGCAGCTTAGCGACAGGGCGAAAAGAGACCCAGTACTTC
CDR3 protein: CASSLATGRKETQYF

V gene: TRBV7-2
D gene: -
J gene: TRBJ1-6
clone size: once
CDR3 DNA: TGTGCCAGCAGTTCTTCCGCAGTCCCCAATTCACCCCTCCACTTT
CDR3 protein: CASSSSAVPNSPLHF

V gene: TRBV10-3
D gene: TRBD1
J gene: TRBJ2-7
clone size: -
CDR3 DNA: TGTGCCATCAGTGACCCTGGACAGGGAAAAACCTACGAGCAGTACTTC
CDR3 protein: CAISDPGQGKTYEQYF

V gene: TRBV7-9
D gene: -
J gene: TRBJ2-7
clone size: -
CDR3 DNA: TGTGCCAGCAGCTTAGCGCCCCGGGGGACTTACGAGCAGTACTTC
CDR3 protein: CASSLAPRGTYEQYF

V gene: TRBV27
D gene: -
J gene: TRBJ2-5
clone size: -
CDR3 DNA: TGTGCCAGCAGTTTATCTCCGAGGTACCAAGAGACCCAGTACTTC
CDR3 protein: CASSLSPRYQETQYF

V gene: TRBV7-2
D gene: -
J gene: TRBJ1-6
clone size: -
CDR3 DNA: TGTGCCAGCAGCTTAGGACAGAGTCGCCCACCCCTCCACTTT
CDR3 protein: CASSLGQSRPPLHF

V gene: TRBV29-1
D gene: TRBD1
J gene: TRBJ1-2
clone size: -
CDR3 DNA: TGCAGCGTTGAAGTCCCCCGATGGGACAGGGGGGAATATGGCTACACCTTC
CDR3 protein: CSVEVPRWDRGEYGYTF

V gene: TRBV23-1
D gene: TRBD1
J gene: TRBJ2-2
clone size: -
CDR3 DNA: TGCGCCAGCAGAACTGGGACAGCCGACACCGGGGAGCTGTTTTTT
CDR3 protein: CASRTGTADTGELFF

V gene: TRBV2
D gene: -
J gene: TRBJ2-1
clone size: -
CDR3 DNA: TGTGCCAGCAGTTACTTGAGCTCCTACAATGAGCAGTTCTTC
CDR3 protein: CASSYLSSYNEQFF

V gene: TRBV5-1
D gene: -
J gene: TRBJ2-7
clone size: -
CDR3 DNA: TGCGCCAGCAGCTTGGTTGAGAACTCCTACGAGCAGTACTTC
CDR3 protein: CASSLVENSYEQYF

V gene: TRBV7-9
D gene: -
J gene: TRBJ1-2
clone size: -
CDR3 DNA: TGTGCCAGCCTCCCCCCCCGGGGGGCCGTTCTATTTGGGGCCTATGGCTACACCTTC
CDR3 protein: CASLPPRGAVLFGAYGYTF

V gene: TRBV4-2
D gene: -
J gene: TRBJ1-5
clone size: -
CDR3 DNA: TGTGCCAGCAGCCGCTTTACAGGTAGCAATCAGCCCCAGCATTTT
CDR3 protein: CASSRFTGSNQPQHF

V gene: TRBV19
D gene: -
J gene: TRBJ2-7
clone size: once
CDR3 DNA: TGTGCCAGTAGTGCAGAAAGACAGTCCTACGAGCAGTACTTC
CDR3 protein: CASSAERQSYEQYF

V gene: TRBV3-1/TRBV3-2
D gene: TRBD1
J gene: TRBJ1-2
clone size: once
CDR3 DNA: TGTGCCAGCAGCCAAGAGAGAGACAGGGGGCACCCAAACTATGGCTACACCTTC
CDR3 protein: CASSQERDRGHPNYGYTF

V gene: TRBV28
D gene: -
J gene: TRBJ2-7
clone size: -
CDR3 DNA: TGTGCCAGCAGTTTAGACGGGTATTCTGCCTACGAGCAGTACTTC
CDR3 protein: CASSLDGYSAYEQYF

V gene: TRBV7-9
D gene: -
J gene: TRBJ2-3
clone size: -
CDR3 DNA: TGTGCCAGCAGCCTACGTCGACTTGATGGAGATACGCAGTATTTT
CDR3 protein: CASSLRRLDGDTQYF

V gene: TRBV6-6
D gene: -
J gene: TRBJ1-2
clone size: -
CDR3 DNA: TGTGCCAGCAGTTCCGTACAGGGAAGGTATGGCTACACCTTC
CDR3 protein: CASSSVQGRYGYTF

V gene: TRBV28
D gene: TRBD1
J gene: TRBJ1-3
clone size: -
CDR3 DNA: TGTGCCAGCAGGCAGGGGGCTGGAAACACCATATATTTT
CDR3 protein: CASRQGAGNTIYF

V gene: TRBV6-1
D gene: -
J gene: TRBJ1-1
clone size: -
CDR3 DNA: TGTGCCAGCACCCGCCTCAAAGGGGACACTGAAGCTTTCTTT
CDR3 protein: CASTRLKGDTEAFF

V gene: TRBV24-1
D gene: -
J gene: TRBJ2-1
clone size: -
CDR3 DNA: TGTGCCACCAGTGACAGGTACTCCTACAATGAGCAGTTCTTC
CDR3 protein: CATSDRYSYNEQFF

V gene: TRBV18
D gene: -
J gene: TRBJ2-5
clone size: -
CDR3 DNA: TGTGCCAGCTCACCCTCGCAGGGCGGTAGGGAGACCCAGTACTTC
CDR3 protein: CASSPSQGGRETQYF

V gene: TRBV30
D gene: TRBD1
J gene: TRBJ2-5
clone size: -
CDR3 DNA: TGTGCCCGGTCGCAGGGGGCCGAGACCCAGTACTTC
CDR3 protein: CARSQGAETQYF

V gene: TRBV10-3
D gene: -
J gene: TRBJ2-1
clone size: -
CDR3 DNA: TGTGCCATCAGGGGGGACTTGCACAATGAGCAGTTCTTC
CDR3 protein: CAIRGDLHNEQFF

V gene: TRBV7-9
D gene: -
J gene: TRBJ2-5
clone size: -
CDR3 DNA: TGTGCCAGCAGCGCTAACAGGGTTGACCAAGAGACCCAGTACTTC
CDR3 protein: CASSANRVDQETQYF

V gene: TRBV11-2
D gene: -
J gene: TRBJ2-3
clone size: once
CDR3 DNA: TGTGCCAGCAGCTTAAATTCCCGAGATACGCAGTATTTT
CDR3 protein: CASSLNSRDTQYF

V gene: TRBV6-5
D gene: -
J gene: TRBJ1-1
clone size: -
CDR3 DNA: TGTGCCAGCAGTCCCTTCGGGGAGAACACTGAAGCTTTCTTT
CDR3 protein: CASSPFGENTEAFF

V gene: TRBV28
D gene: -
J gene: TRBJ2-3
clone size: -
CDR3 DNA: TGTGCCAGCAGTTTTGTGCCACTGTGGTTGGGCACAGATACGCAGTATTTT
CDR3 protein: CASSFVPLWLGTDTQYF

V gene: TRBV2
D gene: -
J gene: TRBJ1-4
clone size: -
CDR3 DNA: TGTGCCAGCGGATCGGCCCACAGGGCAACTAATGAAAAACTGTTTTTT
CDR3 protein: CASGSAHRATNEKLFF